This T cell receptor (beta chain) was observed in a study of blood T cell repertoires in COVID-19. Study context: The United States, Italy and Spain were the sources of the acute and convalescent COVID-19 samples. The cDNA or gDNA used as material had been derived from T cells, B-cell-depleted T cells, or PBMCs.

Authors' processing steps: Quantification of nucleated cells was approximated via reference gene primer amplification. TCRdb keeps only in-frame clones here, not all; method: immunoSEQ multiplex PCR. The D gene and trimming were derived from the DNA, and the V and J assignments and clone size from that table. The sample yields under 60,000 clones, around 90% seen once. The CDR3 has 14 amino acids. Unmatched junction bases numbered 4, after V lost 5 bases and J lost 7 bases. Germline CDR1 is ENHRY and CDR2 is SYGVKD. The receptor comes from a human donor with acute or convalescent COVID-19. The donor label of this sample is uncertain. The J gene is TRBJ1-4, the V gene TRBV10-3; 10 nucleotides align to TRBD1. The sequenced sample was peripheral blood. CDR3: CAISPGQGTEKLFF. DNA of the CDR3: TGTGCCATCAGTCCGGGACAGGGGACTGAAAAACTGTTTTTT.